This entry is about one TCR beta chain. Its antigen is unidentified. These data belong to a study of OX40 agonist ivuxolimab in advanced cancers. General study points: At 0.1 to 3.0 mg/kg and by week 6, clonal expansion occurred in CD4+ and CD8+ blood T cells. The mean number of expanded clones was higher in CD8+ T cells than in CD4+.

The assay was immunoSEQ multiplex PCR, and TCRdb's table has in-frame clones only and misses some. This table has 15,000 to 25,000 clones, 68% appearing once. CDR1 SGHTA and CDR2 FQGTGA come from the germline V gene. The CDR3 runs 17 residues. Trimming removed 6 bases from V and 3 bases from J, with 24 bases in between. The chain links TRBV7-3 to TRBJ2-7; the D gene could be TRBD1 or TRBD2 (5 bases each). The sample here was CD4+ or CD8+ T cells sorted from blood, taken in a trial of the OX40 agonist ivuxolimab. This receptor was obtained from an adult with an advanced solid tumor such as melanoma, head and neck, liver or kidney cancer. The CDR3 bases are TGTGCCAGCAGTTCCACCGGGACCTCCGGCAACTACTACGAGCAGTACTTC. It specifies CASSSTGTSGNYYEQYF.